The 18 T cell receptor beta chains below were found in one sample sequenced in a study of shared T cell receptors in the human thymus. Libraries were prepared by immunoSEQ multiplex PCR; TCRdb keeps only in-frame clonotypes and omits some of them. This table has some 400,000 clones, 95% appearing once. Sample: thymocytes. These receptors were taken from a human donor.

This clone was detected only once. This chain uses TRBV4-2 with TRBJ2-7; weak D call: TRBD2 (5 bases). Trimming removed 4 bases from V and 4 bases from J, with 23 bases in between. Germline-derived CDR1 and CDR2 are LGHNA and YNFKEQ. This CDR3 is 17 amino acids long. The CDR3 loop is CASSPSSQQVLVYEQYF. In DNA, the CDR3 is TGTGCCAGCAGCCCTAGTTCTCAGCAGGTACTAGTATACGAGCAGTACTTC.

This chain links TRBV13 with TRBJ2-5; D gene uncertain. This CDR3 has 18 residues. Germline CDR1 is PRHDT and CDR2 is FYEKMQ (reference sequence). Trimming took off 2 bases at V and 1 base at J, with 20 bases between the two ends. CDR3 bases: TGTGCCAGCAGCTTAAAGTCCCCATGGGCAGCCCTCCAAGAGACCCAGTACTTC. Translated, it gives CASSLKSPWAALQETQYF.

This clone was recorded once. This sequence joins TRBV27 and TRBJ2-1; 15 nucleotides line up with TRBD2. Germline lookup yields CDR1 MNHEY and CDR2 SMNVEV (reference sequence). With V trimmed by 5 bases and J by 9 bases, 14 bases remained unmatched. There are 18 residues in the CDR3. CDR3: CASSPRTSGRASLGEQFF. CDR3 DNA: TGTGCCAGCAGTCCTCGGACTAGCGGGAGGGCCTCACTAGGTGAGCAGTTCTTC.

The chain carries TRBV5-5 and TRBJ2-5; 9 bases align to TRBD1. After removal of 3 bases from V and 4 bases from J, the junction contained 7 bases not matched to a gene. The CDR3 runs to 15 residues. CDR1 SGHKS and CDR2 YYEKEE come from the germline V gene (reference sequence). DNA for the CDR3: TGTGCCAGCAGCTCCACAGGGGGCATGGGAGAGACCCAGTACTTC. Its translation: CASSSTGGMGETQYF.

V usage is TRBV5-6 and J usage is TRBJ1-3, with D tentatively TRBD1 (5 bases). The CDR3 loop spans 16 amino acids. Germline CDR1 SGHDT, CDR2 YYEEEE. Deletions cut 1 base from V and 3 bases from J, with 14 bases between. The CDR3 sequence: CASSLNAQAGGNTIYF. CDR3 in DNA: TGTGCCAGCAGCTTGAACGCACAGGCAGGTGGAAACACCATATATTTT.

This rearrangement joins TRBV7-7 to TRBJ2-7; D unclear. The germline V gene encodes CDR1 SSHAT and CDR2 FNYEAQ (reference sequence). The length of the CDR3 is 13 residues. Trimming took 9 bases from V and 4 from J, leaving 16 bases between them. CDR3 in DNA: TGTGCCAGACGACGGGCAACCCTGTACGAGCAGTACTTC. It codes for CARRRATLYEQYF.

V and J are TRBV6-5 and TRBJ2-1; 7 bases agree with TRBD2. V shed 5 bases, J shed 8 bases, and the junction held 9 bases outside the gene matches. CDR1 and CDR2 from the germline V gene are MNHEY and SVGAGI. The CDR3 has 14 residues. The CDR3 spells CASSGGRAYDEQFF. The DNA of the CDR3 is TGTGCCAGCAGTGGGGGGAGGGCCTATGATGAGCAGTTCTTC.

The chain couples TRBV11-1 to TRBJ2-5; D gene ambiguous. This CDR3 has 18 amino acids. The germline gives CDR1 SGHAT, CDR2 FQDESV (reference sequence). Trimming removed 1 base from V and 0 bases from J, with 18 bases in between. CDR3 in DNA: TGTGCCAGCAGCTTAGGTTCCGAGTGGGGTGGGTACCAAGAGACCCAGTACTTC. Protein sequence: CASSLGSEWGGYQETQYF.

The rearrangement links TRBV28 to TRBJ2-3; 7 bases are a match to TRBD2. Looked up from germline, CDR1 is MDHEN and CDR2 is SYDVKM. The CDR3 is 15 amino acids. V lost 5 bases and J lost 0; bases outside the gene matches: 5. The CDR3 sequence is CASSMGGESTDTQYF. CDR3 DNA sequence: TGTGCCAGCAGTATGGGGGGGGAGAGCACAGATACGCAGTATTTT. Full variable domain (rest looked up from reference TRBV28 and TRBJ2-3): DVKVTQSSRYLVKRTGEKVFLECVQDMDHENMFWYRQDPGLGLRLIYFSYDVKMKEKGDIPEGYSVSREKKERFSLILESASTNQTSMYLCASSMGGESTDTQYFGPGTRLTVL.

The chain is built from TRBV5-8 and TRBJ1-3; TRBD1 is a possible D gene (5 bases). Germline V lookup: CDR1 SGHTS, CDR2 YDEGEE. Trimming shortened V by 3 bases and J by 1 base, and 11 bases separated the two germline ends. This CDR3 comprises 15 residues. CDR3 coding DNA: TGTGCCAGCAGCTGGACCCAGGGATCTGGAAACACCATATATTTT. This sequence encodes CASSWTQGSGNTIYF.

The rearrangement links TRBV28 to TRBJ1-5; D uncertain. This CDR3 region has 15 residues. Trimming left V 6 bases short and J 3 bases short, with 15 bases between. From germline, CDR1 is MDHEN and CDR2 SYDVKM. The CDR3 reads CASSRPLPDNQPQHF. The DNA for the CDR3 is TGTGCCAGCAGCCGACCCCTTCCGGACAATCAGCCCCAGCATTTT.

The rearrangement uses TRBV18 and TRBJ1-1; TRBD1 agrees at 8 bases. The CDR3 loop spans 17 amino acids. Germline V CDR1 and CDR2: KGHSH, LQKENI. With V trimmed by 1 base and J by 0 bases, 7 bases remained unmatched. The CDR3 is CASSPRSWTGMNTEAFF. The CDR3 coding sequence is TGTGCCAGCTCACCACGTTCTTGGACAGGGATGAACACTGAAGCTTTCTTT.

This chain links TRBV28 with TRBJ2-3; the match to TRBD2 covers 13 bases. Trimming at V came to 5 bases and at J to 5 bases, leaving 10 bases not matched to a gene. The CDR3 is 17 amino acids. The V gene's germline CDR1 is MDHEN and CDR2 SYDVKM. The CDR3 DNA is TGTGCCAGCAGTCCGGGACTAGCGGGGACCCCACGAGATACGCAGTATTTT. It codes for CASSPGLAGTPRDTQYF. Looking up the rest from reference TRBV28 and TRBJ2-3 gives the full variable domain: DVKVTQSSRYLVKRTGEKVFLECVQDMDHENMFWYRQDPGLGLRLIYFSYDVKMKEKGDIPEGYSVSREKKERFSLILESASTNQTSMYLCASSPGLAGTPRDTQYFGPGTRLTVL.

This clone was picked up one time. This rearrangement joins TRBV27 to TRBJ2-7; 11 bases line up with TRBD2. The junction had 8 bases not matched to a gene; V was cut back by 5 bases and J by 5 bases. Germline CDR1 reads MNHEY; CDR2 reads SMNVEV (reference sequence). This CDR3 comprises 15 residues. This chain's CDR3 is CASSPTSGSWDEQYF. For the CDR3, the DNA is TGTGCCAGCAGTCCCACTAGCGGGAGCTGGGACGAGCAGTACTTC.

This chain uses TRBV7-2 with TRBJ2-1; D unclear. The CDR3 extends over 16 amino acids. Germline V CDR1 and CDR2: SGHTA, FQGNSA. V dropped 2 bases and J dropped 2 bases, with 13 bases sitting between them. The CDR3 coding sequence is TGTGCCAGCAGCTTAAGAAGGCAGATGGCCTACAATGAGCAGTTCTTC. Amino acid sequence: CASSLRRQMAYNEQFF.

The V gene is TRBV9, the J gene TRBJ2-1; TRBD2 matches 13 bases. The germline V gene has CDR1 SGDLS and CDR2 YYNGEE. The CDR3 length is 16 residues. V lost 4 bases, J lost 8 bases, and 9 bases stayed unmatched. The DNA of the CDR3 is TGTGCCAGCAGCTCCCCCGGGACTAGCGGGAACGATGAGCAGTTCTTC. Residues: CASSSPGTSGNDEQFF. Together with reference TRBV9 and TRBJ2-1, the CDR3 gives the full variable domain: DSGVTQTPKHLITATGQRVTLRCSPRSGDLSVYWYQQSLDQGLQFLIQYYNGEERAKGNILERFSAQQFPDLHSELNLSSLELGDSALYFCASSSPGTSGNDEQFFGPGTRLTVL.

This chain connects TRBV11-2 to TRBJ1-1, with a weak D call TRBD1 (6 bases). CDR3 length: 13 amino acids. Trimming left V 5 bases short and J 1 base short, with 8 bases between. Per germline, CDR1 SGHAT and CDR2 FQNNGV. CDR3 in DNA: TGTGCCAGCAGCCTGACAGGGAACACTGAAGCTTTCTTT. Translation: CASSLTGNTEAFF.

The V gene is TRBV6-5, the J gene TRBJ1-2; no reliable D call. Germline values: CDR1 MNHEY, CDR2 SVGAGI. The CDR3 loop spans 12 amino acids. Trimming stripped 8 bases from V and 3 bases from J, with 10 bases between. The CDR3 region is CASSTRDYGYTF. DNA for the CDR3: TGTGCCAGCTCAACACGGGACTATGGCTACACCTTC.